Below, 21 T cell receptor beta chains from the same sample are listed, as sequenced in a study of T-cell reconstitution after alpha-beta-depleted transplantation in children. Preparation of the TCRbeta library involved a method that used unique molecular identifiers. MiXCR, run by TCRdb on the PCR reads, gives a single entry per CDR3 protein. The sample contains under 850,000 distinct CDR3 sequences, around 13% of which appear only once. Sequenced material: PBMCs, taken before TCRalphabeta/CD19-depleted stem cell transplant. The receptors shown here come from a girl between 2 and 10 years old with congenital amegakaryocytic thrombocytopenia, due to receive a stem cell transplant.

The V gene is TRBV20-1, the J gene TRBJ2-3; D ambiguous. Trimming stripped 3 bases from V and 4 bases from J, with 11 bases between. CDR3 size: 13 residues. Germline V gene data show CDR1 as DFQATT and CDR2 as SNEGSKA (reference sequence). In DNA form, the CDR3 reads TGCAGTGCTAGTGTGGGCAGTTCAGATACGCAGTATTTT. Residues: CSASVGSSDTQYF.

This clonotype was found a few times. The chain uses TRBV5-6 and TRBJ1-2, with unresolved D. Trimming left V 4 bases short and J 4 bases short, with 11 bases between. The CDR3 has 13 residues. Per the germline V gene, CDR1 is SGHDT and CDR2 is YYEEEE. The CDR3: CASSPRAIYGYTF. The CDR3 bases are TGTGCCAGCAGCCCTAGGGCGATCTATGGCTACACCTTC.

This sequence joins TRBV15 and TRBJ1-2; D is unclear. The CDR3 length is 14 residues. CDR1 is LNHNV and CDR2 is YYDKDF in the germline V gene (reference sequence). The germline V and J ends were trimmed by 1 base and 4 bases, with 10 bases remaining between them. The CDR3 nucleotides read TGTGCCACCAGCAGAGGACAAGATTTCTATGGCTACACCTTC. The encoded protein is CATSRGQDFYGYTF.

This clonotype was counted at least ten times. CDR3 loop: CASSLTARDTEAFF. CDR3 bases: TGCGCCAGCAGCTTGACAGCAAGGGACACTGAAGCTTTCTTT. The chain combines TRBV5-1 with TRBJ1-1, with D hard to call. V lost 1 base to trimming and J lost 3 bases, with 10 bases between them. Germline V gives CDR1 SGHRS, CDR2 YFSETQ. The CDR3 has 14 residues.

This clonotype has only a few counts. The DNA of the CDR3 is TGCGCCAGCAGCCCAGAGACAGGGCGCTACGAGCAGTACTTC. Residues: CASSPETGRYEQYF. The chain couples TRBV5-1 to TRBJ2-7; the match to TRBD1 covers 7 bases. Germline CDR1 SGHRS, CDR2 YFSETQ. This CDR3 is 14 amino acids long. The ends lost 4 bases at V and 3 bases at J; junction bases unmatched: 7.

The V call is TRBV7-9, the J call TRBJ2-1, with 9 bases fitting TRBD2. Germline loops: CDR1 SEHNR, CDR2 FQNEAQ (reference sequence). This CDR3 is built from 13 residues. The J segment lost 9 bases and the V segment lost 5 bases, leaving 5 bases of the junction unmatched. CDR3 in amino acids: CASSVSGSPEQFF. In DNA, the CDR3 is TGTGCCAGCAGCGTTAGCGGGAGCCCTGAGCAGTTCTTC.

This clonotype was seen at least ten times. The chain combines TRBV5-6 with TRBJ2-5; no clear D. The germline V gene encodes CDR1 SGHDT and CDR2 YYEEEE. The CDR3 length is 15 residues. The V end lost 1 base, the J end lost 3 bases, and 13 bases lay between the germline ends. CDR3 amino acids: CASSLFRENKETQYF. DNA for the CDR3: TGTGCCAGCAGCTTGTTCAGAGAGAATAAAGAGACCCAGTACTTC.

As DNA, the CDR3 is TGTGCCATCAGTGAACTGTCAGGGGGCGCAGAAGCTTTCTTT. This sequence encodes CAISELSGGAEAFF. The genes are TRBV10-3 and TRBJ1-1, with 8 bases matching TRBD1. Germline loops: CDR1 ENHRY, CDR2 SYGVKD. The CDR3 is 14 residues long. The V gene end was trimmed by 3 bases and the J gene end by 8 bases; junction bases not matched to a gene: 8.

This clonotype has at least ten counts. The V call is TRBV28, the J call TRBJ2-6; D assignment may be TRBD1 or TRBD2 (6 bases each). This CDR3 contains 17 residues. V lost 5 bases to trimming and J lost 5 bases, with 19 bases between them. Germline assignment: CDR1 MDHEN and CDR2 SYDVKM. The CDR3 protein is CASSTELIGGWANVLTF. The CDR3 DNA sequence: TGTGCCAGCAGTACAGAGCTGATAGGGGGGTGGGCCAACGTCCTGACTTTC.

This CDR3 is CASSQLAGVGDTQYF. The CDR3 nucleotides are TGTGCCAGCAGCCAGCTAGCGGGAGTTGGAGATACGCAGTATTTT. This chain joins TRBV11-2 and TRBJ2-3; 10 bases match TRBD2. CDR3 length: 15 amino acids. Trimming at V came to 5 bases and at J to 5 bases, leaving 7 bases not matched to a gene. Germline V gene lookup returns CDR1 SGHAT and CDR2 FQNNGV.

The chain is built from TRBV5-1 and TRBJ2-7, with 12 bases matching TRBD2. Trimming took 2 bases from V and 7 from J; bases not matched to a gene: 7. Germline CDR1 SGHRS, CDR2 YFSETQ. The CDR3 extends over 15 amino acids. In nucleotides, the CDR3 is TGCGCCAGCAGCTTAAGACTAGCGGGAGTTACGGAGCAGTACTTC. It encodes CASSLRLAGVTEQYF.

This clonotype has at least ten counts. The chain uses TRBV27 and TRBJ2-1; 11 nucleotides match TRBD2. Germline loops: CDR1 MNHEY, CDR2 SMNVEV (reference sequence). The CDR3 is 16 amino acids. J gave up 7 bases and V 2 bases, and 7 bases lay outside the gene matches. Written as DNA, the CDR3 is TGTGCCAGCAGTTTAAATGGTGGGACTAGCGGTAATGAGCAGTTCTTC. Translated: CASSLNGGTSGNEQFF.

This clonotype has just a few counts. CDR3: CASSSTISSEQFF. As DNA, the CDR3 is TGTGCCAGCAGCTCGACAATTAGCAGTGAGCAGTTCTTC. The chain couples TRBV7-6 to TRBJ2-1; D not resolved. Trimming stripped 4 bases from V and 9 bases from J, with 13 bases between. Germline CDR1 is SGHVS and CDR2 is FNYEAQ. The CDR3 covers 13 residues.

This clonotype was detected many times. The chain combines TRBV5-6 with TRBJ2-5, with TRBD2 matching 12 bases. Trimming removed 3 bases from V and 5 bases from J; junction bases left unmatched: 8. The CDR3 is made up of 16 amino acids. The germline V gene encodes CDR1 SGHDT and CDR2 YYEEEE. Here the CDR3 DNA reads TGTGCCAGCAGCTCGGAAAGACTAGCGGGAGAGGAGACCCAGTACTTC. Protein: CASSSERLAGEETQYF.

This clonotype was observed a handful of times. This chain uses TRBV7-2 with TRBJ1-2; no firm D call. Germline assignment: CDR1 SGHTA and CDR2 FQGNSA. Trimming cost V 1 base and J 5 bases, with 8 bases left between them. The CDR3 covers 13 residues. The CDR3 DNA reads TGTGCCAGCAGCTTAGGGCCCAAATATGGCTACACCTTC. Protein product: CASSLGPKYGYTF. The whole variable domain, remainder taken from reference TRBV7-2 and TRBJ1-2, is GAGVSQSPSNKVTEKGKDVELRCDPISGHTALYWYRQSLGQGLEFLIYFQGNSAPDKSGLPSDRFSAERTGGSVSTLTIQRTQQEDSAVYLCASSLGPKYGYTFGSGTRLTVV.

This chain links TRBV11-2 with TRBJ2-5, with D uncertain. This CDR3 is 15 amino acids long. With 4 bases removed from V and 3 bases from J, the gap between germline ends came to 15 bases. From germline, CDR1 is SGHAT and CDR2 FQNNGV. The CDR3 DNA reads as TGTGCCAGCAGCTACGTAGAGTCTAACGAAGAGACCCAGTACTTC. It translates to CASSYVESNEETQYF.

To note about this clonotype: This may arise from a read error, as a much more abundant clone is one base away. Here the CDR3 reads CASGLALGLAKNIQFF. The CDR3 DNA follows: TGTGCTAGTGGTTTGGCCCTAGGACTAGCCAAAAACATTCAGTTCTTC. This chain connects TRBV12-5 to TRBJ2-4, with 8 bases lining up with TRBD2. The J call may be incorrect, as the DNA end agrees better with TRBJ2-1. Germline lookup yields CDR1 LGHNT and CDR2 FRNRAP. This CDR3 is built from 16 residues.

This clonotype showed up just a few times. The chain combines TRBV5-1 with TRBJ2-5; possible D gene TRBD2, 6 bases. The CDR3 is 14 amino acids. With 7 bases removed from V and 1 base from J, the gap between germline ends came to 14 bases. Germline CDR1 and CDR2: SGHRS and YFSETQ. The CDR3 nucleotides are TGCGCCAGCTCCCTAGCGTTAACCCAAGAGACCCAGTACTTC. Protein: CASSLALTQETQYF.

This clonotype was recorded at least ten times. This chain links TRBV3-1 with TRBJ2-7; D call uncertain. Germline V CDR1 and CDR2: LGHDT, YNNKEL (reference sequence). CDR3 length equals 13 residues. V was cut by 5 bases and J by 3 bases, with 11 bases left in between. CDR3 in DNA: TGTGCCAGCAGCTCCGGACGGTACTACGAGCAGTACTTC. Its translation is CASSSGRYYEQYF.

This clonotype was counted a few times. Just one base apart from a much larger clone, this may be a read error. The rearrangement joins TRBV7-2 to TRBJ2-1; D not certain. The V end lost 2 bases, the J end lost 8 bases, and 4 bases lay between the germline ends. The CDR3 is 11 amino acids. Germline-derived CDR1 and CDR2 are SGHTA and FQGNSA. CDR3 loop: CASSLKDEQFF. The CDR3 DNA follows: TGTGCCAGCAGCTTAAAGGATGAGCAGTTCTTC.

This clonotype turned up a few times. V usage is TRBV12-3 or TRBV12-4 and J usage is TRBJ1-4; D unclear. This CDR3 has 13 residues. Trimming took 0 bases from V and 7 from J, leaving 6 bases between them. CDR3: CASSLAVFEKLFF. For the CDR3, the DNA is TGTGCCAGCAGTTTAGCGGTTTTTGAAAAACTGTTTTTT.